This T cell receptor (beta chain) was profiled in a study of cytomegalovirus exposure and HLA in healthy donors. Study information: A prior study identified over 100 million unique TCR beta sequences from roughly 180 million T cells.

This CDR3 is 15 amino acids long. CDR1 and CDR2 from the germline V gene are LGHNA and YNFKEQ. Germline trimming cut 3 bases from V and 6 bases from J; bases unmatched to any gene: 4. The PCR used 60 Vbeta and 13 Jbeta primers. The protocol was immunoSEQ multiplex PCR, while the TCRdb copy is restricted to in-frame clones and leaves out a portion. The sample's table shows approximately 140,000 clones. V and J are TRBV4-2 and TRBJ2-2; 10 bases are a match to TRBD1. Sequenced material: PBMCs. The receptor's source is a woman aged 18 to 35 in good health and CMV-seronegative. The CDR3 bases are TGTGCCAGCAGCCAGACAGGACAGGGGGCCGGGGAGCTGTTTTTT. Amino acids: CASSQTGQGAGELFF.